The 27 T cell receptor beta chains below were found in one sample sequenced in a study of blood T cell repertoires in COVID-19 (dated by TCRdb to 2018 to 2021). Libraries were prepared through the immunoSEQ multiplex PCR assay. The table was pulled from immuneACCESS by TCRdb, which kept in-frame rearrangements only. Such tables lose some clones; where checked, under half of the loss comes from unresolved V genes, and the rest has no known cause. This sample has 330,000 or so clones in its table, and around nine tenths of those were observed once. The ten most abundant clones make up roughly 4% of the sample. The specimen was peripheral blood. These receptors all come from a woman aged 60-75 years with COVID-19, enrolled during active disease.

The rearrangement uses TRBV13 and TRBJ2-6; 9 bases align to TRBD1. J gave up 4 bases and V 5 bases, and 9 bases lay outside the gene matches. Germline V lookup: CDR1 PRHDT, CDR2 FYEKMQ (reference sequence). The CDR3 contains 17 residues. CDR3 coding DNA: TGTGCCAGCAGCCGTCCCGGGACAGGGCCCGGGGCCAACGTCCTGACTTTC. Encoded protein: CASSRPGTGPGANVLTF. The full variable domain, completed using reference TRBV13 and TRBJ2-6, is AAGVIQSPRHLIKEKRETATLKCYPIPRHDTVYWYQQGPGQDPQFLISFYEKMQSDKGSIPDRFSAQQFSDYHSELNMSSLELGDSALYFCASSRPGTGPGANVLTFGAGSRLTVL.

This chain uses TRBV5-3 with TRBJ1-1; possible D gene TRBD1, 5 bases. TRBV5-3 is given ORF status, its function remaining uncertain. V was pared by 9 bases and J by 4 bases, with 22 bases between. CDR3 size: 15 residues. CDR3 residues: CAKKASRGVATEAFF. CDR3 sequence (DNA): TGTGCCAAAAAAGCCTCACGGGGGGTAGCCACTGAAGCTTTCTTT.

The rearrangement links TRBV5-1 to TRBJ2-2; D perhaps matches TRBD1 (5 bases). The CDR3 consists of 14 residues. The V end was cut by 1 base, the J end by 3 bases, with 7 bases between. In germline, CDR1 is SGHRS, CDR2 YFSETQ. CDR3 bases: TGCGCCAGCAGCTTGCGCAGGGACACCGGGGAGCTGTTTTTT. Translating gives CASSLRRDTGELFF.

The CDR3 nucleotides are TGTGCCAGCTCCCGAGGGACTAGCGGGGGGGTCCCCTACAATGAGCAGTTCTTC. This encodes CASSRGTSGGVPYNEQFF. The chain employs TRBV5-6 and TRBJ2-1; 16 bases fit TRBD2. This CDR3 region has 18 residues. Per the germline V gene, CDR1 is SGHDT and CDR2 is YYEEEE. V was clipped by 7 bases and J by 2 bases; unmatched bases: 9.

The chain couples TRBV21-1 to TRBJ2-7; TRBD1 reflects the table's D call only, with no check against the DNA. TRBV21-1 is listed as a pseudogene. The CDR3 extends over 17 amino acids. CDR3 amino acids: CASSPRDRTCEDYEQYF. CDR3 coding DNA: TGTGCCAGCAGCCCACGGGACAGGACCTGCGAGGACTACGAGCAGTACTTC.

The V and J genes are TRBV6-1 and TRBJ1-5, with D unclear. Trimming took off 2 bases at V and 8 bases at J, with 13 bases between the two ends. CDR1 is MNHNS and CDR2 is SASEGT in the germline V gene. This CDR3 is built from 14 residues. The CDR3 DNA reads TGTGCCAGCAGTGAATCGGGTAGGGAGGAGCCCCAGCATTTT. Translation gives CASSESGREEPQHF.

This rearrangement joins TRBV30 to TRBJ2-1; possibly TRBD2 for D (5 bases). CDR1 is GTSNPN, CDR2 SVGIG, per germline (reference sequence). The CDR3 is made up of 15 amino acids. Trimming took 3 bases from V and 0 from J, leaving 12 bases between them. This CDR3 reads CAWSGIGSSYNEQFF. The CDR3 bases are TGTGCCTGGAGCGGGATTGGGAGCTCCTACAATGAGCAGTTCTTC.

The CDR3 nucleotides read TGTGCCACCAGCAGAGATACGGTGCCATCCTATGGCTACACCTTC. It specifies CATSRDTVPSYGYTF. The chain joins TRBV15 to TRBJ1-2; D remains unclear. In germline, CDR1 is LNHNV, CDR2 YYDKDF (reference sequence). This CDR3 is built from 15 residues. V lost 0 bases to trimming and J lost 4 bases, with 12 bases between them.

About this clone itself: The same CDR3 can be traced to other DNA sequences in this sample. The chain employs TRBV27 and TRBJ1-2, with 8 bases lining up with TRBD1. The germline V gene encodes CDR1 MNHEY and CDR2 SMNVEV (reference sequence). The J segment lost 4 bases and the V segment lost 6 bases, leaving 4 bases of the junction unmatched. The CDR3 sequence is 13 residues long. The CDR3 DNA reads TGTGCCAGCAGGTCGACAGGGGTCTATGGCTACACCTTC. Amino acids: CASRSTGVYGYTF.

This chain connects TRBV6-5 to TRBJ1-6, with D possibly being TRBD1 (6 bases). Trimming cost V 3 bases and J 6 bases, with 15 bases left between them. Germline loops: CDR1 MNHEY, CDR2 SVGAGI. The CDR3 has 16 residues. The CDR3 nucleotides read TGTGCCAGCAGTTATAGGGCAGGGGTGGGTAATTCACCCCTCCACTTT. It codes for CASSYRAGVGNSPLHF.

This clone has just a few counts. Other DNA sequences within the sample encode an identical CDR3. The V gene is TRBV3-1 (or the pseudogene TRBV3-2), the J gene TRBJ1-1; D possibly corresponds to TRBD1 (5 bases). The CDR3 has 14 residues. Germline CDR1 LGHDT, CDR2 YNNKEL (reference sequence). Trimming removed 3 bases from V and 4 bases from J, with 12 bases in between. In DNA, the CDR3 is TGTGCCAGCAGCCAGGGGGGGGGTGGCACTGAAGCTTTCTTT. Its translation is CASSQGGGGTEAFF.

V is TRBV7-9 and J is TRBJ1-2; D remains unclear. Germline-derived CDR1 and CDR2 are SEHNR and FQNEAQ (reference sequence). The CDR3 loop spans 11 amino acids. V shed 0 bases and J shed 9 bases, with 5 bases lying between them. Here the CDR3 reads CASSLARSYTF. CDR3 sequence (DNA): TGTGCCAGCAGCTTAGCGAGGAGCTACACCTTC.

The chain is built from TRBV29-1 and TRBJ2-3; D is possibly TRBD2 (5 bases). The CDR3 length is 12 residues. The ends were cut back, 0 bases at V and 6 bases at J, with 7 bases in the middle. The germline CDR1 and CDR2 sequences are SQVTM and ANQGSEA. CDR3 in amino acids: CSVEEGSDTQYF. CDR3 nucleotide sequence: TGCAGCGTTGAAGAGGGGAGTGATACGCAGTATTTT.

This chain joins TRBV5-1 and TRBJ2-5; a weak D match, TRBD2 (5 bases). There are 14 residues in the CDR3. The ends were cut back, 0 bases at V and 4 bases at J, with 10 bases in the middle. The germline gives CDR1 SGHRS, CDR2 YFSETQ. The CDR3 region has the DNA TGCGCCAGCAGCTTGGGGCTAGCACTAGAGACCCAGTACTTC. Protein: CASSLGLALETQYF.

This clone was seen a few times. The rearrangement links TRBV27 to TRBJ1-2, with a weak D call TRBD1 (5 bases). CDR1 and CDR2 from the germline V gene are MNHEY and SMNVEV (reference sequence). The CDR3 runs 15 residues. V gave up 5 bases and J gave up 5 bases, with 18 bases separating them. The CDR3 nucleotides are TGTGCCAGCAGTGCCGCAGGGTCGAATATATATGGCTACACCTTC. This gives the protein CASSAAGSNIYGYTF.

This chain connects TRBV30 to TRBJ1-1; TRBD1 agrees at 11 bases. V shed 5 bases and J 4 bases; nucleotides not matched to a gene: 6. CDR1 and CDR2 (germline): GTSNPN, SVGIG (reference sequence). This CDR3 is 14 amino acids long. CDR3 bases: TGTGCCTGGGGCCCCGGGACAGGGGGCACTGAAGCTTTCTTT. The encoded protein is CAWGPGTGGTEAFF.

The chain employs TRBV30 and TRBJ1-6; TRBD1 aligns across 7 bases. Per the germline V gene, CDR1 is GTSNPN and CDR2 is SVGIG (reference sequence). The CDR3 totals 14 residues. The V gene end was trimmed by 0 bases and the J gene end by 7 bases; junction bases not matched to a gene: 3. The CDR3 DNA reads TGTGCCTGGAGTGTGGGGACAGCGAATTCACCCCTCCACTTT. This translates into CAWSVGTANSPLHF.

This clone was observed once. This chain joins TRBV5-1 and TRBJ1-1; D is possibly TRBD1 (5 bases). Trimming pared 1 base from V and 4 bases from J, leaving 8 bases between. The germline V gene encodes CDR1 SGHRS and CDR2 YFSETQ. The CDR3 totals 13 residues. CDR3 loop: CASSLKGFTEAFF. CDR3 nucleotides: TGCGCCAGCAGCTTGAAGGGGTTCACTGAAGCTTTCTTT.

The V gene is TRBV2, the J gene TRBJ1-2, with D possibly matching TRBD1 (6 bases). V was shortened by 5 bases and J by 8 bases, with 12 bases between the two germline ends. Germline values: CDR1 SNHLY, CDR2 FYNNEI. The CDR3 runs 12 residues. CDR3 coding DNA: TGTGCCAGCAGTAAAACAGGGTGGGGCTACACCTTC. Protein: CASSKTGWGYTF.

A single count supports this clone. This rearrangement joins TRBV10-3 to TRBJ2-1; D call uncertain. The CDR3 sequence is 11 residues long. V was pared by 6 bases and J by 9 bases, with 9 bases between. In germline, CDR1 is ENHRY, CDR2 SYGVKD. The CDR3 region has the DNA TGTGCCATCAGCCGGCGAGGTGAGCAGTTCTTC. Protein product: CAISRRGEQFF.

The chain is built from TRBV3-1 (or the pseudogene TRBV3-2) and TRBJ1-5; TRBD1 is a possible D gene (6 bases). The V gene lost 1 base and the J gene lost 6 bases, with 7 bases spanning the gap. CDR1 is LGHDT and CDR2 is YNNKEL in the germline V gene (reference sequence). The CDR3 contains 13 residues. The CDR3 nucleotides read TGTGCCAGCAGCCAAGCAGGGGCTCAGCCCCAGCATTTT. The encoded protein is CASSQAGAQPQHF.

The chain employs TRBV4-2 and TRBJ1-2, with 11 bases matching TRBD1. The CDR3 covers 15 residues. The germline V gene encodes CDR1 LGHNA and CDR2 YNFKEQ. V dropped 2 bases and J dropped 4; count of bases not matched to a gene: 3. This chain's CDR3 is CASSQSGTGGYGYTF. CDR3 bases: TGTGCCAGCAGCCAATCCGGGACAGGGGGCTATGGCTACACCTTC.

This clone was seen just once. The chain couples TRBV7-9 to TRBJ1-4, with 12 bases lining up with TRBD1. CDR3 length: 15 residues. Germline assignment: CDR1 SEHNR and CDR2 FQNEAQ (reference sequence). V lost 3 bases to trimming and J lost 6 bases; unmatched junction nucleotides: 2. The CDR3 DNA is TGTGCCAGCAGCTTGGGACAGGGGGCCGATGAAAAACTGTTTTTT. This gives the protein CASSLGQGADEKLFF.

The chain is built from TRBV11-3 and TRBJ2-3, with TRBD1 as a possible D gene (5 bases). V lost 3 bases to trimming and J lost 3 bases, with 10 bases between them. Germline loops: CDR1 SGHNT, CDR2 YENEEA. The CDR3 has 14 residues. The CDR3 loop reads CASSLLGPTDTQYF. The CDR3 nucleotides are TGTGCCAGCAGCTTGCTGGGGCCGACAGATACGCAGTATTTT.

The chain links TRBV12-3 or TRBV12-4 to TRBJ1-4; 8 bases agree with TRBD1. After removal of 8 bases from V and 8 bases from J, the junction contained 4 bases not matched to a gene. The CDR3 extends over 12 amino acids. The CDR3 region is CASHRDREKLFF. CDR3 nucleotide sequence: TGTGCCAGCCATAGGGACAGGGAAAAACTGTTTTTT.

This sequence joins TRBV6-2 or TRBV6-3 and TRBJ2-1; D might be TRBD1 (7 bases). Germline assignment: CDR1 MNHEY and CDR2 SVGEGT. The CDR3 length is 15 residues. With 3 bases removed from V and 7 bases from J, the gap between germline ends came to 16 bases. CDR3 sequence (DNA): TGTGCCAGCAGTTATAGGCGGGACAGTATGAATGAGCAGTTCTTC. It encodes CASSYRRDSMNEQFF.

Details on this clone: The junction departs from the called germline gene at one end, perhaps through a read error. Other DNA sequences in this specimen translate into the identical CDR3. The rearrangement uses TRBV19 and TRBJ1-4; TRBD1 matches at 8 bases. Per germline, CDR1 LNHDA and CDR2 SQIVND (reference sequence). This CDR3 contains 16 residues. The CDR3 bases are TGTGCCAGTAGCATAGGACAGGGCACAACTAATGAAAAACTGTTTTTT. Translation gives CASSIGQGTTNEKLFF.